This paragraph covers one T cell receptor (beta chain) sequence. Antigen: not known. The repertoire was sequenced with immunoSEQ multiplex PCR; TCRdb's copy has only in-frame clones and lacks some. Of 150,000 to 170,000 clones in the sample, around 90% were seen once. The record originates from a study of T cell responses to AZD1222 COVID-19 vaccine. The overall study: Second doses at about 4 or about 12 weeks were pooled. General observations from the study: Most donors were white British and more were female, and clonal diversity was possibly underestimated. Across the whole spike, CD4 TCRs peaked at regions 160-218 and 743-854.

Trimming removed 3 bases from V and 2 bases from J, with 19 bases in between. This CDR3 has 17 amino acids. From germline, CDR1 is SGHVS and CDR2 FQNEAQ. The chain carries TRBV7-8 and TRBJ1-2, with D uncertain. This TCR was sampled from an adult in good health. The material was peripheral blood, obtained on day 0 of AZD1222 vaccination. In nucleotides, the CDR3 is TGTGCCAGCAGCTTCGGAGGAGCCCTTATACTAAACTATGGCTACACCTTC. It is translated as CASSFGGALILNYGYTF.